This is a list of T cell receptor beta chains from one sample in a study of blood T cell repertoires in COVID-19. Produced via immunoSEQ multiplex PCR; TCRdb's table is partial and in-frame only. Here the sample spans 120,000 to 150,000 clones, roughly 81% being singletons. Material for sequencing was peripheral blood. The source is a human donor with acute or convalescent COVID-19. The donor label of this sample is uncertain. Each CDR3 is given with its conserved first and last residue. A D gene is named only where the DNA matches it firmly. Clone size appears in some rows only: once, few, many, or a class for an expanded clone.

V gene: TRBV18; D gene: .; J gene: TRBJ2-3; clone size: .; CDR3 protein: CASSPPQDTQYF; CDR3 DNA: TGTGCCAGCTCACCCCCCCAAGATACGCAGTATTTT
V gene: TRBV10-3; D gene: TRBD2; J gene: TRBJ2-1; clone size: .; CDR3 protein: CAISSGTSGDYNEQFF; CDR3 DNA: TGTGCCATCAGCTCCGGGACTAGCGGGGATTACAATGAGCAGTTCTTC
V gene: TRBV5-5; D gene: TRBD2; J gene: TRBJ2-5; clone size: .; CDR3 protein: CASSFSLAGVWPIRGETQYF; CDR3 DNA: TGTGCCAGCAGCTTTTCACTAGCGGGAGTTTGGCCTATTAGGGGAGAGACCCAGTACTTC
V gene: TRBV27; D gene: .; J gene: TRBJ2-2; clone size: .; CDR3 protein: CASSWGSVGGLAGELFF; CDR3 DNA: TGTGCCAGCAGTTGGGGTAGCGTAGGAGGTTTGGCCGGGGAGCTGTTTTTT
V gene: TRBV29-1; D gene: TRBD1; J gene: TRBJ1-1; clone size: .; CDR3 protein: CSSPGTGEKNTEAFF; CDR3 DNA: TGCAGCTCCCCCGGGACAGGGGAAAAGAACACTGAAGCTTTCTTT
V gene: TRBV28; D gene: .; J gene: TRBJ1-6; clone size: .; CDR3 protein: CASSLYFDSYNSPLHF; CDR3 DNA: TGTGCCAGCAGTTTATACTTCGACAGTTATAATTCACCCCTCCACTTT
V gene: TRBV6-2/TRBV6-3; D gene: TRBD1; J gene: TRBJ1-1; clone size: .; CDR3 protein: CASTFSPGTGGRNTEAFF; CDR3 DNA: TGTGCCAGCACTTTCTCCCCCGGGACAGGGGGCAGGAACACTGAAGCTTTCTTT
V gene: TRBV7-3; D gene: TRBD2; J gene: TRBJ2-1; clone size: once; CDR3 protein: CASSLTRGNEQFF; CDR3 DNA: TGTGCCAGCAGCTTAACGCGGGGGAATGAGCAGTTCTTC
V gene: TRBV5-1; D gene: TRBD1; J gene: TRBJ1-1; clone size: .; CDR3 protein: CASRPTTGDRMNTEAFF; CDR3 DNA: TGCGCCAGCAGGCCGACCACAGGGGACAGGATGAACACTGAAGCTTTCTTT
V gene: TRBV19; D gene: TRBD1; J gene: TRBJ1-2; clone size: .; CDR3 protein: CASSISAGGANGYTF; CDR3 DNA: TGTGCCAGTAGTATCTCGGCAGGGGGCGCGAATGGCTACACCTTC
V gene: TRBV7-9; D gene: .; J gene: TRBJ1-1; clone size: .; CDR3 protein: CASSPPGGPEAFF; CDR3 DNA: TGTGCCAGCAGCCCCCCCGGGGGGCCTGAAGCTTTCTTT
V gene: TRBV3-1/TRBV3-2; D gene: TRBD1; J gene: TRBJ1-2; clone size: .; CDR3 protein: CASSQGLRGQSGYTF; CDR3 DNA: TGTGCCAGCAGCCAAGGGCTCAGGGGGCAGAGTGGCTACACCTTC
V gene: TRBV13; D gene: TRBD2; J gene: TRBJ2-5; clone size: .; CDR3 protein: CASSFRSGGAKETQYF; CDR3 DNA: TGTGCCAGCAGCTTCAGGAGCGGGGGGGCCAAGGAGACCCAGTACTTC
V gene: TRBV7-8; D gene: TRBD1; J gene: TRBJ1-2; clone size: .; CDR3 protein: CASSPTGQANYGYTF; CDR3 DNA: TGTGCCAGCAGCCCGACGGGACAGGCTAACTATGGCTACACCTTC
V gene: TRBV19; D gene: .; J gene: TRBJ2-2; clone size: .; CDR3 protein: CASKIQGANTGELFF; CDR3 DNA: TGTGCCAGTAAAATACAGGGCGCGAACACCGGGGAGCTGTTTTTT
V gene: TRBV24-1; D gene: TRBD1; J gene: TRBJ1-1; clone size: .; CDR3 protein: CATRETGEGTEAFF; CDR3 DNA: TGTGCCACCAGAGAGACAGGGGAAGGAACTGAAGCTTTCTTT
V gene: TRBV11-3; D gene: TRBD1; J gene: TRBJ2-7; clone size: .; CDR3 protein: CASSLKGQARIYEQYF; CDR3 DNA: TGTGCCAGCAGCTTAAAGGGACAGGCGCGTATTTACGAGCAGTACTTC